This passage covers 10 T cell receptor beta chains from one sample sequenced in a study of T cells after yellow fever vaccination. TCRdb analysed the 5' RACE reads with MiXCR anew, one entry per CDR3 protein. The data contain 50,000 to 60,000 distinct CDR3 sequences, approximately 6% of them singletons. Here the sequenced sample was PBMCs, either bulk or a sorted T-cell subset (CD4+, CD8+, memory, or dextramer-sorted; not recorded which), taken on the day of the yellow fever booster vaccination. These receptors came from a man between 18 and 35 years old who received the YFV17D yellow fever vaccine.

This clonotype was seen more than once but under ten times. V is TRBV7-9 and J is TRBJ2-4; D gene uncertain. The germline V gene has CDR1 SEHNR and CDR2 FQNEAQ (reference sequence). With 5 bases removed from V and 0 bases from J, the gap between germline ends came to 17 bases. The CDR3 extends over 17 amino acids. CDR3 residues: CASSHRQENPAKNIQYF. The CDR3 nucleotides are TGTGCCAGCAGCCACCGGCAGGAAAATCCAGCCAAAAACATTCAGTACTTC.

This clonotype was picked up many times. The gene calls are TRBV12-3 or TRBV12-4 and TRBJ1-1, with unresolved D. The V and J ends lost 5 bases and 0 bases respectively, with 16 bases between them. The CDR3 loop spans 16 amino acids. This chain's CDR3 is CASSPLSAPMNTEAFF. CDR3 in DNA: TGTGCCAGCAGTCCCCTTTCAGCTCCCATGAACACTGAAGCTTTCTTT.

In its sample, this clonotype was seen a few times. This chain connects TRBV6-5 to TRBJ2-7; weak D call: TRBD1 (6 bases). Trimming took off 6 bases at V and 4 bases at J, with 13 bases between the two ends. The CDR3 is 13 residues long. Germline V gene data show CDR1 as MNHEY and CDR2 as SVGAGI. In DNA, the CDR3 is TGTGCCAGCAGCGTGGGACAATTTTACGAGCAGTACGTC. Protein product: CASSVGQFYEQYV.

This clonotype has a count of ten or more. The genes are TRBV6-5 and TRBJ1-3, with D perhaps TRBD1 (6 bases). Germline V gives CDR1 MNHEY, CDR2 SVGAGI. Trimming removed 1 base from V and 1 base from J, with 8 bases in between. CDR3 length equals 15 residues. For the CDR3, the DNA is TGTGCCAGCAGTTACTTCACAGGGTCTGGAAACACCATATATTTT. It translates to CASSYFTGSGNTIYF.

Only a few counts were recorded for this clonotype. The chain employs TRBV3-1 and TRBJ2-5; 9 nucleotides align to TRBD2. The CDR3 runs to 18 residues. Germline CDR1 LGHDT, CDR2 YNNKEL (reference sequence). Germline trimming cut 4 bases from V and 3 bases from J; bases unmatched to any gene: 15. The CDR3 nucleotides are TGTGCCAGCAGCCTCATAGGCGGGGGGGCCGGCACGGAAGAGACCCAGTACTTC. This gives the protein CASSLIGGGAGTEETQYF.

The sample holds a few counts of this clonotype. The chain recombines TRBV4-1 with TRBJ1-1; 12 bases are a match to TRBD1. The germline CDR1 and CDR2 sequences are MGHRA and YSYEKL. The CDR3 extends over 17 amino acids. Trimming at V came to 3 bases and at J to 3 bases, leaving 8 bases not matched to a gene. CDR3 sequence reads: CASSHIPGQGAHTEAFF. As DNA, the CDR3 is TGCGCCAGCAGCCACATACCGGGACAGGGGGCACACACTGAAGCTTTCTTT.

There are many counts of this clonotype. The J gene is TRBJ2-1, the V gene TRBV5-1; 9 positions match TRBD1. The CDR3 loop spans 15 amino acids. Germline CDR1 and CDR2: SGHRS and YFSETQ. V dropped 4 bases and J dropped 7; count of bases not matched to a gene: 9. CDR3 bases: TGCGCCAGCAGCGTCGCCGGGACAGGGAGAAATGAGCAGTTCTTC. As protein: CASSVAGTGRNEQFF.

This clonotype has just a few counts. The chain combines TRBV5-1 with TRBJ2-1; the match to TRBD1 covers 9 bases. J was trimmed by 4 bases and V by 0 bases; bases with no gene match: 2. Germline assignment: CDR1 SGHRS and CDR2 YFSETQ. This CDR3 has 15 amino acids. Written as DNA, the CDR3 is TGCGCCAGCAGCTTGGGGGGGACAGGGTACAATGAGCAGTTCTTC. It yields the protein CASSLGGTGYNEQFF. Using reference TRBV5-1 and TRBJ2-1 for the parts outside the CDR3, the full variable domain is KAGVTQTPRYLIKTRGQQVTLSCSPISGHRSVSWYQQTPGQGLQFLFEYFSETQRNKGNFPGRFSGRQFSNSRSEMNVSTLELGDSALYLCASSLGGTGYNEQFFGPGTRLTVL.

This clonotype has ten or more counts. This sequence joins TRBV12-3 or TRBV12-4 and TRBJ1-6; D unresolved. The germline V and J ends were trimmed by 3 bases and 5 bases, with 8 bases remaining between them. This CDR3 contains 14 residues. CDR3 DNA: TGTGCCAGCAGTTTGGAGGCCGATAATTCACCCCTCCACTTT. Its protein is CASSLEADNSPLHF.

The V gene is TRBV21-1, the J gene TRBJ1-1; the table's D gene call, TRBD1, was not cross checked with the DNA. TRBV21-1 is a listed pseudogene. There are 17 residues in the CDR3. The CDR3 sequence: CASSKAWKQGLNTEAFF. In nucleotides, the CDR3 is TGTGCCAGCAGCAAAGCCTGGAAGCAGGGGTTGAACACTGAAGCTTTCTTT.